The clone carrying this TCR beta chain appeared a few times. Its specificity is not known. The data originate from a study of blood T cells in healthy people across ages. Broader study findings: The unknown donor CMV status may have confounded expanded clonotype changes.

Trimming removed 5 bases at V and 1 base at J, with 11 bases between. This CDR3 is built from 14 residues. Alongside a J-beta primer mix, a sample-barcoded 5' primer served in a second PCR lasting roughly 7 to 11 cycles. The authors tagged each cDNA molecule using a template-switch adaptor with 12 random nucleotides. Samples each returned at least 2.5 million CDR3-containing paired-end reads. TCRdb used MiXCR to reprocess the 5' RACE reads, holding one entry per CDR3 protein. This table holds approximately 1,000,000 distinct CDR3 sequences, around two fifths found once. The genes are TRBV12-3 or TRBV12-4 and TRBJ1-1; no firm D call. Sequencing was done on a sample of blood. The receptor was isolated from a man between 18 and 29 years old in good health. The CDR3: CASSLRLENTEAFF. DNA of the CDR3: TGTGCCAGCAGTCTGCGACTCGAGAACACTGAAGCTTTCTTT.